This T cell receptor (beta chain) was documented in a study of blood T cells in healthy people across ages. General study results and limits: In the absence of known donor CMV status, changes in expanded clonotypes were possibly confounded. Using unsorted PBMCs precluded a conclusive naive versus antigen-experienced comparison. The percentage of naive T cells correlated strongly with TCR beta diversity.

This clonotype was recorded at least ten times. The antigen is not known. This CDR3 has 13 residues. The germline V gene encodes CDR1 MNHEY and CDR2 SMNVEV (reference sequence). Trimming took off 3 bases at V and 7 bases at J, with 10 bases between the two ends. It was with a sample-barcoded 5' primer and a J-beta primer mix that a second PCR of about 6 to 11 cycles was run. A template-switch adaptor containing 12 random nucleotides labeled each cDNA molecule. One entry per CDR3 protein, called by TCRdb with MiXCR from the 5' RACE reads. The data contain around 1.5 million distinct CDR3 sequences, roughly 45% of them singletons.

The rearrangement uses TRBV27 and TRBJ2-1; possibly TRBD1 or TRBD2 for D (5 bases each). The specimen sequenced was blood. The receptor's source is a woman under 30 in good health. The CDR3 bases are TGTGCCAGCAGTTTCGGGGCTCGGAATGAGCAGTTCTTC. It specifies CASSFGARNEQFF.